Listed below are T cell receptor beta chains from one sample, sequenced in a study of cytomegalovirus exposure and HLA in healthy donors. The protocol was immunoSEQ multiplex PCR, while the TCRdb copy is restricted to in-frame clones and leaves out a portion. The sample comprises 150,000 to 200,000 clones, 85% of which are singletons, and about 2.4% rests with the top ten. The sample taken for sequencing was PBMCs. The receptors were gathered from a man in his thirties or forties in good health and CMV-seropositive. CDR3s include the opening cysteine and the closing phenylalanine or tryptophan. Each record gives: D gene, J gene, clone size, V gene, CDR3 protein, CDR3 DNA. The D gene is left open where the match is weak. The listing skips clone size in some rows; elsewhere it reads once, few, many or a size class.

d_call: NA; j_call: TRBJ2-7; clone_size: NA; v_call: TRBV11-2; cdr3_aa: CASSLGRDTVSYEQYF; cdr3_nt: TGTGCCAGCAGCTTAGGAAGGGACACCGTCTCCTACGAGCAGTACTTC
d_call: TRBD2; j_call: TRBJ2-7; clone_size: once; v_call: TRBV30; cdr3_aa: CAWSVENRAGAYEQYF; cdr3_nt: TGTGCCTGGAGTGTAGAAAATCGAGCGGGAGCCTACGAGCAGTACTTC
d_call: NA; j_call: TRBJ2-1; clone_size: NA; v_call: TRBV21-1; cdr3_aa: CASSKRGHNEQFF; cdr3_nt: TGTGCCAGCAGCAAGAGGGGGCACAATGAGCAGTTCTTC
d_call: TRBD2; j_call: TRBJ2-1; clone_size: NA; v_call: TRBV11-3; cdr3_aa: CASSSLGTSGRNEQFF; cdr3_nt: TGTGCCAGCAGCTCCCTCGGGACTAGCGGGAGAAACGAGCAGTTCTTC
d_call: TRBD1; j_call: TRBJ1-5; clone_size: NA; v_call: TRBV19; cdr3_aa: CASTTRQGFQPQHF; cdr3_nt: TGTGCCAGTACCACCCGACAGGGGTTCCAGCCCCAGCATTTT
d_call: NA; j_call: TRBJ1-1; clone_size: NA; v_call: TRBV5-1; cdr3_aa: CASSVTPNTEAFF; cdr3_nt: TGCGCCAGCAGCGTGACACCCAACACTGAAGCTTTCTTT
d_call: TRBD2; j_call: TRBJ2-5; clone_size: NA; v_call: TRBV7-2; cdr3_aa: CASSPSSGRVETQYF; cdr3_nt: TGTGCCAGCAGCCCCTCTAGCGGGAGGGTAGAGACCCAGTACTTC
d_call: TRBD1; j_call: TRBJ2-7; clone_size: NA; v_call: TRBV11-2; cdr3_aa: CASTPGGRHHEQYF; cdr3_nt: TGTGCCAGCACCCCAGGGGGCCGGCACCACGAGCAGTACTTC
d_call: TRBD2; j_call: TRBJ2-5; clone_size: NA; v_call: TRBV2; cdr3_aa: CASDASGKPHF; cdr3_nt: TGTGCCAGCGATGCTAGCGGCAAACCCCACTTC
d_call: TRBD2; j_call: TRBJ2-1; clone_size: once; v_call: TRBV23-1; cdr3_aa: CASSLRTSAAFSYNEQFF; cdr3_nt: TGCGCCAGCAGTCTACGGACTAGCGCAGCTTTCTCCTACAATGAGCAGTTCTTC
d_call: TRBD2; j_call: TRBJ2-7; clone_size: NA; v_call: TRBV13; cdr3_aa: CASSFQRETKSYEQYF; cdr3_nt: TGTGCCAGCAGCTTCCAGCGGGAGACGAAGTCCTACGAGCAGTACTTC
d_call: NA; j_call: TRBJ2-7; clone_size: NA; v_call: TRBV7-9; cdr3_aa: CASSSTREQYF; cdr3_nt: TGTGCCAGCAGCTCTACTAGGGAGCAGTACTTC
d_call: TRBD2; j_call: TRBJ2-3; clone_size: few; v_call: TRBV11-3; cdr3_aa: CASSFPRAGPALDTQYF; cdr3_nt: TGTGCCAGCAGCTTCCCCCGAGCGGGGCCCGCTTTAGATACGCAGTATTTT
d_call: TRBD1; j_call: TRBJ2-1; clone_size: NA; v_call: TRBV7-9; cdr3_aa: CASSPGGHRNEQFF; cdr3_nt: TGTGCCAGCAGCCCAGGGGGACACCGCAATGAGCAGTTCTTC
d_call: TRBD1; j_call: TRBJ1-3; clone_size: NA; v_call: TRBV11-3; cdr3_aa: CASSLRGPSGNTIYF; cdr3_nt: TGTGCCAGCAGCCTCAGGGGGCCCTCTGGAAACACCATATATTTT
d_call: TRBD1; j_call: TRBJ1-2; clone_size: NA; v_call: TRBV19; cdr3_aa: CASRHNLSRDRGNGYTF; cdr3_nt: TGTGCCAGTAGACACAACCTTAGTCGGGACAGGGGAAATGGCTACACCTTC
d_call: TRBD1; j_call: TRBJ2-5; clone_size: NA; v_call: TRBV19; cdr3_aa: CASSIPAGTGSGTQYF; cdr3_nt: TGTGCCAGTAGTATTCCCGCCGGGACAGGGAGCGGGACCCAGTACTTC
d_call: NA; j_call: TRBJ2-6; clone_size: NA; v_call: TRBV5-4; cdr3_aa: CASSLDLAGANVLTF; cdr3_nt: TGTGCCAGCAGCTTGGACTTAGCCGGGGCCAACGTCCTGACTTTC
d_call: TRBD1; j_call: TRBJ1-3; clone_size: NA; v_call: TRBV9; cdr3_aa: CASSVSQGEHTIYF; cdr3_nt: TGTGCCAGCAGCGTCTCCCAGGGGGAGCACACCATATATTTT
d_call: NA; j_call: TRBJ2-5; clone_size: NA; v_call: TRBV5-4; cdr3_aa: CASSWWGQQETQYF; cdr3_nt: TGTGCCAGCAGCTGGTGGGGCCAGCAAGAGACCCAGTACTTC
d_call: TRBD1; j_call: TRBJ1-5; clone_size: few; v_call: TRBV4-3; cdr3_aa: CASSPFPRDSHQPQHF; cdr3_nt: TGCGCCAGCAGCCCTTTCCCGCGGGACAGTCATCAGCCCCAGCATTTT
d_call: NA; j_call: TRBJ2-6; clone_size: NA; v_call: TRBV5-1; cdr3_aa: CASGLLSGANVLTF; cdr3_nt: TGCGCCAGCGGACTCCTCTCTGGGGCCAACGTCCTGACTTTC
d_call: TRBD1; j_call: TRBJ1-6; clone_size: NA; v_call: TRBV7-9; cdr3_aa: CASSPGQGSSYNSPLHF; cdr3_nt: TGTGCCAGCAGCCCCGGACAGGGCAGCTCCTATAATTCACCCCTCCACTTT
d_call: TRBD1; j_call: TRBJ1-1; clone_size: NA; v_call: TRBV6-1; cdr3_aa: CASTPGQGRSKAFF; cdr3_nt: TGTGCCAGCACCCCTGGACAGGGAAGGAGCAAAGCTTTCTTT
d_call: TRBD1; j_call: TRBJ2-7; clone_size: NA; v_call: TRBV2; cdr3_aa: CASSLQGAYEQYF; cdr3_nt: TGTGCCAGCAGTCTACAGGGGGCCTACGAGCAGTACTTC
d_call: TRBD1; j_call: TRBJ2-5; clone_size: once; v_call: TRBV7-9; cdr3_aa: CACNRGHQETQYF; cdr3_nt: TGTGCCTGCAATAGGGGGCATCAAGAGACCCAGTACTTC
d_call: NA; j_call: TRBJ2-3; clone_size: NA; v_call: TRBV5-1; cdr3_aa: CASSLEFGGTADTQYF; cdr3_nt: TGCGCCAGCAGCCTCGAGTTTGGAGGGACCGCAGATACGCAGTATTTT
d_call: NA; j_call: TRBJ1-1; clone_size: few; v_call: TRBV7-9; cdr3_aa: CASRTAQGSNTEAFF; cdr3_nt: TGTGCCAGCAGGACCGCGCAGGGATCGAACACTGAAGCTTTCTTT
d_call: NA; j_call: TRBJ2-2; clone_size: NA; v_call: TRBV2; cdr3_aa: CASIGTNTGELFF; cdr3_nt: TGTGCCAGCATCGGGACAAACACCGGGGAGCTGTTTTTT
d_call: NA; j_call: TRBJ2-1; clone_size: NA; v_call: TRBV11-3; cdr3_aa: CASSFGLMTSEQFF; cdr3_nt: TGTGCCAGCAGCTTCGGACTAATGACTTCGGAGCAGTTCTTC
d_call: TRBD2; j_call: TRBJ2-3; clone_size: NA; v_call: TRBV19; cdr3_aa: CASSKRTGGSTDTQYF; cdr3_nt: TGTGCCAGTAGTAAGAGGACGGGAGGGAGCACAGATACGCAGTATTTT
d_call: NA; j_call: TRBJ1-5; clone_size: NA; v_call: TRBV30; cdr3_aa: CAWSGQGRQPQHF; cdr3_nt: TGTGCCTGGAGTGGGCAGGGTCGGCAGCCCCAGCATTTT
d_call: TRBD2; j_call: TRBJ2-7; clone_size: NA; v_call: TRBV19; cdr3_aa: CASSRGVSGTIYEQYF; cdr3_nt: TGTGCCAGCAGTAGGGGCGTTAGCGGGACTATTTACGAGCAGTACTTC
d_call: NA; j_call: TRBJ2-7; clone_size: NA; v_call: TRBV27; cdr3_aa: CASSAGKSPYEQYF; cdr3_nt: TGTGCCAGCAGTGCAGGGAAAAGTCCCTACGAGCAGTACTTC
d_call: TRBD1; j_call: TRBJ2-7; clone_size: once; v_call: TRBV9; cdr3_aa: CASSVGETGGEQYF; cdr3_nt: TGTGCCAGCAGCGTAGGAGAGACAGGGGGCGAGCAGTACTTC
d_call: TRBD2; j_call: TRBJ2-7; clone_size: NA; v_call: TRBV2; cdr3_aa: CASSSSGSGYEQYF; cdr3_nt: TGTGCCAGCAGTTCTAGCGGGAGCGGGTACGAGCAGTACTTC
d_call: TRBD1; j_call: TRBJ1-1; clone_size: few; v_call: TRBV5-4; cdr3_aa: CASSLAGGNTEAFF; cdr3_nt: TGTGCCAGCAGCTTAGCAGGGGGGAACACTGAAGCTTTCTTT
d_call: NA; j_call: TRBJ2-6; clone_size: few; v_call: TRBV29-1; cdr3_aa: CSVLNSGANVLTF; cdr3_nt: TGCAGCGTCCTAAACTCTGGGGCCAACGTCCTGACTTTC
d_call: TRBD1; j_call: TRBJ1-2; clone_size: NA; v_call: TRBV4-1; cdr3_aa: CASSQRSDREGANYGYTF; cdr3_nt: TGCGCCAGCAGCCAGCGCTCGGACAGGGAGGGAGCTAACTATGGCTACACCTTC
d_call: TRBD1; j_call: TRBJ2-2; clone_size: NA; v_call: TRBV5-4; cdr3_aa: CASSWPGQGSTGELFF; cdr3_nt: TGTGCCAGCAGCTGGCCGGGACAGGGTAGCACCGGGGAGCTGTTTTTT
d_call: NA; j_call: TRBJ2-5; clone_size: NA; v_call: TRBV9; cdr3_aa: CASSPPLTQYF; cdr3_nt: TGTGCCAGCAGCCCCCCCCTTACCCAGTACTTC
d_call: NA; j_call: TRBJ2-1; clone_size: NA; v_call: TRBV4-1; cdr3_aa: CASSQAGRSSYNEQFF; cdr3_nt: TGCGCCAGCAGCCAAGCGGGGAGGAGCTCCTACAATGAGCAGTTCTTC
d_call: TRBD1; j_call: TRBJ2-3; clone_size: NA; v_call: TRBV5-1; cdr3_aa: CASSISGTGRSTDTQYF; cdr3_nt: TGCGCCAGCAGCATTTCGGGGACAGGGCGCAGCACAGATACGCAGTATTTT
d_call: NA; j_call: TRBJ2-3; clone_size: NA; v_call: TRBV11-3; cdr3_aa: CASSLGGSTDTQYF; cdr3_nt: TGTGCCAGCAGCTTAGGCGGTAGCACAGATACGCAGTATTTT
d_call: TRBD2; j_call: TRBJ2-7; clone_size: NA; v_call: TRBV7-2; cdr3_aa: CAGARYDRTSGMYEQYF; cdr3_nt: TGTGCCGGGGCGAGGTATGATCGGACTAGCGGGATGTACGAGCAGTACTTC
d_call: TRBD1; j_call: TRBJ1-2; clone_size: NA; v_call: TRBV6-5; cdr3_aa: CASSRDRVGYTF; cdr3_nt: TGTGCCAGCAGCCGTGACAGGGTCGGCTACACCTTC
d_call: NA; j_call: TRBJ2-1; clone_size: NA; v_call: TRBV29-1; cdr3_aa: CSVGVVADEQFF; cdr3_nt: TGCAGCGTTGGTGTCGTGGCGGATGAGCAGTTCTTC
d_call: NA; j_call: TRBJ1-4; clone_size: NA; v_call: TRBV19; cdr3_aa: CASSMGLGGPGGEKLFF; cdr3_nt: TGTGCCAGTAGTATGGGGCTGGGGGGGCCCGGAGGCGAAAAACTGTTTTTT
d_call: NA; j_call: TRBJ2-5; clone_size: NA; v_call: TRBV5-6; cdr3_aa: CASRGRGRGETQYF; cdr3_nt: TGTGCCAGCAGGGGGCGAGGTAGGGGGGAGACCCAGTACTTC
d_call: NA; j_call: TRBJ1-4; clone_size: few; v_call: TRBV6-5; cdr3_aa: CASSPSAYEKLFF; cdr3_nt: TGTGCCAGCAGCCCGAGCGCGTATGAAAAACTGTTTTTT
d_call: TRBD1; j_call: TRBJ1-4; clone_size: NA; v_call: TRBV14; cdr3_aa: CASSQDSSYRQGGINEKLFF; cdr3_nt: TGTGCCAGCAGCCAAGATTCCTCCTACCGACAGGGTGGGATTAATGAAAAACTGTTTTTT
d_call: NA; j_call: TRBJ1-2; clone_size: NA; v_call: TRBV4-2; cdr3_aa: CASRPLGGDVGYGYTF; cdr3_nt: TGTGCCAGCAGGCCCCTCGGAGGGGATGTCGGCTATGGCTACACCTTC
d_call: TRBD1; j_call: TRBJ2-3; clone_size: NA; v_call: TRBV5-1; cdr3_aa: CASSFDRVADTQYF; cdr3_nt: TGCGCCAGCAGCTTCGACAGGGTAGCAGATACGCAGTATTTT